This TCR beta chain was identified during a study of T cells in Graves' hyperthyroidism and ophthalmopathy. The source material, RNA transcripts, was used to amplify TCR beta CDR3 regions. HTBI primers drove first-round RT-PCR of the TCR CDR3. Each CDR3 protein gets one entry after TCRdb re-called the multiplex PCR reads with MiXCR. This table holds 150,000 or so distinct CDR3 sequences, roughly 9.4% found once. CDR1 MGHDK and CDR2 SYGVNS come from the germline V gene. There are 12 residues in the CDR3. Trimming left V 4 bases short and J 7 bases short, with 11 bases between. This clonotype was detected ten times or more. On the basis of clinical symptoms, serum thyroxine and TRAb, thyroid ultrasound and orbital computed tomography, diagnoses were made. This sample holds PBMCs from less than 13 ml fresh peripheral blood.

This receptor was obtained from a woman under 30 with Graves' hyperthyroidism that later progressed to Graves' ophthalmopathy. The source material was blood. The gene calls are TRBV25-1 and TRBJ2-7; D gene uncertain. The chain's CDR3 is CASSGAVGEQYF. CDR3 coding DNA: TGTGCCAGCAGTGGGGCCGTCGGGGAGCAGTACTTC.